The 7 T cell receptor beta chains given below trace back to one sample, sequenced in a study of T cell responses to AZD1222 COVID-19 vaccine. Sequencing was performed with immunoSEQ multiplex PCR; in TCRdb, only in-frame clones are kept and a portion is missing. Of 110,000 or so clones detected, under 95% appear once; the ten largest clones hold 5% to 6%. Here the sequenced sample was peripheral blood, taken on day 0 of AZD1222 vaccination. These receptors were collected from an adult in good health.

This sequence joins TRBV5-5 and TRBJ1-4, with TRBD1 matching 9 bases. The CDR3 is 16 residues long. V lost 4 bases, J lost 4 bases, and 8 bases stayed unmatched. Germline CDR1 SGHKS, CDR2 YYEKEE (reference sequence). CDR3 sequence reads: CASSLGQGVRNEKLFF. CDR3 DNA sequence: TGTGCCAGCAGCCTGGGACAGGGAGTACGTAATGAAAAACTGTTTTTT.

This chain links TRBV27 with TRBJ1-4, with 7 nucleotides matching TRBD1. Germline assignment: CDR1 MNHEY and CDR2 SMNVEV (reference sequence). J was trimmed by 0 bases and V by 2 bases; bases with no gene match: 6. The CDR3 has 17 amino acids. The CDR3 DNA sequence: TGTGCCAGCAGTTTACGACAGGGAGGAGCAACTAATGAAAAACTGTTTTTT. This sequence encodes CASSLRQGGATNEKLFF.

V and J are TRBV30 and TRBJ2-1, with D possibly being TRBD2 (7 bases). V was clipped by 6 bases and J by 9 bases, with 24 bases between them. Germline CDR1 is GTSNPN and CDR2 is SVGIG (reference sequence). The CDR3 contains 15 residues. CDR3 coding DNA: TGTGCCTGCCTCCCGGGGGGAGGGGGTGGGGGTGAGCAGTTCTTC. The encoded protein is CACLPGGGGGGEQFF.

The chain recombines TRBV7-9 with TRBJ2-2; D unclear. V was shortened by 7 bases and J by 9 bases, with 9 bases between the two germline ends. The CDR3 is made up of 11 amino acids. CDR1 and CDR2 (germline): SEHNR, FQNEAQ (reference sequence). The CDR3 sequence: CASTMGRELFF. CDR3 bases: TGTGCCAGCACAATGGGCCGGGAGCTGTTTTTT.

The chain carries TRBV30 and TRBJ1-5; D not certain. CDR3 length: 13 amino acids. Trimming took off 1 base at V and 7 bases at J, with 11 bases between the two ends. Germline CDR1 GTSNPN, CDR2 SVGIG (reference sequence). CDR3 protein: CAWSEARAQPQHF. The CDR3 region has the DNA TGTGCCTGGAGTGAGGCCCGGGCCCAGCCCCAGCATTTT.

The J gene is TRBJ2-1, the V gene TRBV30; TRBD2 might be the D (6 bases). Trimming took 5 bases from V and 15 from J, leaving 29 bases between them. CDR3 length: 15 residues. Germline assignment: CDR1 GTSNPN and CDR2 SVGIG (reference sequence). The DNA for the CDR3 is TGTGCCTGGGAGGCGCGAGGGGTTGTGTCGGGAGATCTGTTCTTC. Translating gives CAWEARGVVSGDLFF.

The chain joins TRBV9 to TRBJ1-2; perhaps TRBD1 as D (5 bases). The CDR3 is made up of 14 amino acids. V lost 0 bases and J lost 7, with 13 bases in between. The V gene's germline CDR1 is SGDLS and CDR2 YYNGEE. In nucleotides, the CDR3 is TGTGCCAGCAGCGTAGGCGGTCCGGGGGGTGGCTACACCTTC. Protein sequence: CASSVGGPGGGYTF.